The 22 T cell receptor beta chains reported below all come from one sample, sequenced in a study of blood T cell repertoires in COVID-19. Sequencing was performed with immunoSEQ multiplex PCR; in TCRdb, only in-frame clones are kept and a portion is missing. The sample includes about 150,000 clones, over 75% of them seen just once. The material sequenced was PBMCs or T cells enriched from blood (not recorded which). These receptors came from a woman between 45 and 60 years old who had recovered from COVID-19.

The rearrangement links TRBV28 to TRBJ2-7; TRBD1 is a possible D gene (5 bases). This CDR3 is 15 amino acids long. Germline CDR1 reads MDHEN; CDR2 reads SYDVKM. V gave up 6 bases and J gave up 2 bases, with 17 bases separating them. The CDR3 sequence is CASSRTLPPPYEQYF. The DNA for the CDR3 is TGTGCCAGCAGCCGGACACTCCCTCCCCCCTACGAGCAGTACTTC.

A few counts support this clone. The chain carries TRBV6-5 and TRBJ2-5; 14 nucleotides align to TRBD2. Germline CDR1 is MNHEY and CDR2 is SVGAGI. This CDR3 has 15 residues. With 4 bases clipped from V and 7 bases from J, the junction kept 5 bases outside the gene matches. The CDR3 coding sequence is TGTGCCAGCAGTTCCCCCGGACTAGCGGGAGGGACCCAGTACTTC. It translates to CASSSPGLAGGTQYF.

The CDR3 protein is CASSQGVGEKLFF. CDR3 DNA: TGTGCCAGCAGCCAGGGGGTAGGGGAAAAACTGTTTTTT. This rearrangement joins TRBV27 to TRBJ1-4; 7 nucleotides agree with TRBD1. V lost 6 bases, J lost 8 bases, and 6 bases stayed unmatched. Looked up from germline, CDR1 is MNHEY and CDR2 is SMNVEV (reference sequence). This CDR3 has 13 residues. Variable domain in full (rest from reference TRBV27 and TRBJ1-4): EAQVTQNPRYLITVTGKKLTVTCSQNMNHEYMSWYRQDPGLGLRQIYYSMNVEVTDKGDVPEGYKVSRKEKRNFPLILESPSPNQTSLYFCASSQGVGEKLFFGSGTQLSVL.

This clone came up once. This chain connects TRBV5-1 to TRBJ1-1; D not certain. V dropped 3 bases and J dropped 3 bases, with 3 bases sitting between them. CDR3 length: 11 amino acids. CDR1 SGHRS and CDR2 YFSETQ come from the germline V gene. As DNA, the CDR3 is TGCGCCAGCAGCTCTCACACTGAAGCTTTCTTT. It is translated as CASSSHTEAFF.

The chain combines TRBV7-9 with TRBJ2-7; D call uncertain. CDR3 size: 11 residues. Germline CDR1 is SEHNR and CDR2 is FQNEAQ (reference sequence). Deletions cut 5 bases from V and 3 bases from J, with 5 bases between. This CDR3 reads CASSQHYEQYF. The CDR3 nucleotides read TGTGCCAGCAGCCAACACTACGAGCAGTACTTC.

CDR3 sequence (DNA): TGTGCCAGCAGTCCGAGAACAGGGGGCTACTATGGCTACACCTTC. Translating it yields CASSPRTGGYYGYTF. V is TRBV27 and J is TRBJ1-2; 9 nucleotides match TRBD1. After removal of 5 bases from V and 3 bases from J, the junction contained 7 bases not matched to a gene. There are 15 residues in the CDR3. Germline CDR1 is MNHEY and CDR2 is SMNVEV (reference sequence).

This chain links TRBV4-2 with TRBJ2-1, with 15 nucleotides matching TRBD2. CDR1 and CDR2 from the germline V gene are LGHNA and YNFKEQ. There are 18 residues in the CDR3. V shed 1 base and J 9 bases; nucleotides not matched to a gene: 10. The DNA of the CDR3 is TGTGCCAGCAGCCAAGCCCCCAGGACTAGCGGGAGGGCCCTTGAGCAGTTCTTC. Translation gives CASSQAPRTSGRALEQFF.

V is TRBV6-5 and J is TRBJ1-2; D uncertain. The CDR3 loop spans 13 amino acids. V was trimmed by 6 bases and J by 0 bases, leaving 8 bases between them. The germline gives CDR1 MNHEY, CDR2 SVGAGI. CDR3 region: CASRPQSNYGYTF. In DNA form, the CDR3 reads TGTGCCAGCAGACCCCAGTCTAACTATGGCTACACCTTC.

V and J are TRBV7-9 and TRBJ2-3; tentative D call: TRBD2 (6 bases). The germline gives CDR1 SEHNR, CDR2 FQNEAQ (reference sequence). Trimming stripped 2 bases from V and 3 bases from J, with 12 bases between. This CDR3 comprises 15 residues. The DNA for the CDR3 is TGTGCCAGCAGCTTACCCCGGGGAGGAACAGATACGCAGTATTTT. Its protein product is CASSLPRGGTDTQYF.

This chain connects TRBV2 to TRBJ2-3, with D perhaps matching TRBD1 (5 bases). The germline V gene has CDR1 SNHLY and CDR2 FYNNEI. V dropped 5 bases and J dropped 6 bases, with 6 bases sitting between them. This CDR3 contains 11 residues. The CDR3 DNA is TGTGCCAGCAGTTACAGGGATACGCAGTATTTT. As protein: CASSYRDTQYF.

The chain employs TRBV5-6 and TRBJ2-1, with TRBD2 as a possible D gene (6 bases). Germline V CDR1 and CDR2: SGHDT, YYEEEE. Deletions cut 0 bases from V and 9 bases from J, with 13 bases between. The CDR3 totals 14 residues. The CDR3 coding sequence is TGTGCCAGCAGCTTGGCGGGAGAGTTCAGTGAGCAGTTCTTC. This codes for CASSLAGEFSEQFF.

The chain has TRBV7-9 and TRBJ1-6, with D unclear. The CDR3 totals 14 residues. V was trimmed by 1 base and J by 9 bases, leaving 10 bases between them. The germline V gene encodes CDR1 SEHNR and CDR2 FQNEAQ (reference sequence). CDR3 sequence: CASSLDQATSPLHF. Written as DNA, the CDR3 is TGTGCCAGCAGCTTAGATCAGGCTACTTCACCCCTCCACTTT.

The chain employs TRBV5-1 and TRBJ1-1, with D unclear. CDR1 and CDR2 (germline): SGHRS, YFSETQ. The CDR3 covers 17 residues. Trimming pared 0 bases from V and 0 bases from J, leaving 15 bases between. The CDR3 protein is CASSLGTTNLLNTEAFF. Written as DNA, the CDR3 is TGCGCCAGCAGCTTGGGGACTACCAACCTACTGAACACTGAAGCTTTCTTT.

The V gene is TRBV7-9, the J gene TRBJ2-5; D gene unclear. The germline gives CDR1 SEHNR, CDR2 FQNEAQ (reference sequence). The V gene lost 6 bases and the J gene lost 2 bases, with 10 bases spanning the gap. The CDR3 runs 13 residues. CDR3 nucleotide sequence: TGTGCCAGCAGGTATACAGAGCAAGAGACCCAGTACTTC. The encoded protein is CASRYTEQETQYF.

This clone was detected only a few times. The rearrangement joins TRBV15 to TRBJ1-3, with D perhaps TRBD1 (5 bases). The CDR3 has 17 amino acids. V lost 0 bases and J 2 bases, leaving 14 bases between the germline ends. Germline V CDR1 and CDR2: LNHNV, YYDKDF (reference sequence). CDR3 amino acids: CATSRDGARRPGNTIYF. CDR3 nucleotide sequence: TGTGCCACCAGCAGAGATGGGGCCCGTCGGCCTGGAAACACCATATATTTT.

V and J are TRBV27 and TRBJ2-1, with TRBD2 identical over 8 bases. The CDR3 runs 14 residues. The germline gives CDR1 MNHEY, CDR2 SMNVEV (reference sequence). With V trimmed by 0 bases and J by 13 bases, 8 bases remained unmatched. In DNA, the CDR3 is TGTGCCAGCAGTTTATCTCACTCGCGGGAGGATCAGTTCTTC. As protein: CASSLSHSREDQFF.

V and J are TRBV10-3 and TRBJ1-5; TRBD1 matches 10 bases. Germline CDR1 and CDR2: ENHRY and SYGVKD. J was trimmed by 5 bases and V by 8 bases; bases with no gene match: 9. This CDR3 is 15 amino acids long. The CDR3 DNA reads as TGTGCCATCGTGGGGGGGGACAGGGGAGATCAGCCCCAGCATTTT. It yields the protein CAIVGGDRGDQPQHF.

The J gene is TRBJ2-4, the V gene TRBV10-3; D not resolved. CDR1 and CDR2 from the germline V gene are ENHRY and SYGVKD. Trimming took off 0 bases at V and 3 bases at J, with 15 bases between the two ends. The CDR3 is made up of 17 amino acids. The CDR3 spells CAISESGPSSDKNIQYF. Here the CDR3 DNA reads TGTGCCATCAGTGAGTCCGGTCCGTCATCTGACAAAAACATTCAGTACTTC.

V usage is TRBV15 and J usage is TRBJ2-4; 12 bases map to TRBD2. V dropped 1 base and J dropped 1; count of bases not matched to a gene: 8. Looked up from germline, CDR1 is LNHNV and CDR2 is YYDKDF (reference sequence). This CDR3 region has 19 residues. In nucleotides, the CDR3 is TGTGCCACCAGCAGAGGGACTAGCGGGACCCCTGGGGCCAAAAACATTCAGTACTTC. It yields the protein CATSRGTSGTPGAKNIQYF.

CDR3 sequence: CASTLTGTSGNNEQFF. For the CDR3, the DNA is TGTGCCAGCACCCTAACCGGGACTAGCGGGAACAATGAGCAGTTCTTC. V usage is TRBV11-2 and J usage is TRBJ2-1; the match to TRBD2 covers 13 bases. Trimming took 7 bases from V and 5 from J; bases not matched to a gene: 8. CDR3 length: 16 amino acids. Germline values: CDR1 SGHAT, CDR2 FQNNGV. Full variable domain (remainder filled in from reference TRBV11-2 and TRBJ2-1): EAGVAQSPRYKIIEKRQSVAFWCNPISGHATLYWYQQILGQGPKLLIQFQNNGVVDDSQLPKDRFSAERLKGVDSTLKIQPAKLEDSAVYLCASTLTGTSGNNEQFFGPGTRLTVL.

V usage is TRBV28 and J usage is TRBJ2-1, with 8 bases aligning to TRBD2. This CDR3 has 17 residues. Germline V gene lookup returns CDR1 MDHEN and CDR2 SYDVKM. V was clipped by 3 bases and J by 0 bases; unmatched bases: 7. CDR3 amino acids: CASSFPTSGTSYNEQFF. In DNA form, the CDR3 reads TGTGCCAGCAGTTTTCCTACTAGCGGAACCTCCTACAATGAGCAGTTCTTC.

Written as DNA, the CDR3 is TGTGCCACCAGCAGAGTCTGGCATGGAGGACAGATGAACACTGAAGCTTTCTTT. This encodes CATSRVWHGGQMNTEAFF. The chain has TRBV15 and TRBJ1-1; weak D call: TRBD1 (6 bases). This CDR3 is built from 18 residues. V was clipped by 1 base and J by 0 bases, with 18 bases between them. Per the germline V gene, CDR1 is LNHNV and CDR2 is YYDKDF (reference sequence).